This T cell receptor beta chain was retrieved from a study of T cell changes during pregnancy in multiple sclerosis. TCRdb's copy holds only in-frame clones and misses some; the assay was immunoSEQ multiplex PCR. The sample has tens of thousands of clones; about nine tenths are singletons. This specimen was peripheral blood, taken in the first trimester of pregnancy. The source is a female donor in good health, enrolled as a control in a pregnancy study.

Here the CDR3 DNA reads TGTGCCAGCAGTGAGCTACTCGGGACAGGCGGTCGAGCCGGGGAGCTGTTTTTT. The encoded protein is CASSELLGTGGRAGELFF. V gene TRBV6-1 combines with J gene TRBJ2-2, with TRBD1 matching over 8 bases. Looked up from germline, CDR1 is MNHNS and CDR2 is SASEGT. The CDR3 is made up of 18 amino acids. Trimming removed 3 bases from V and 6 bases from J; junction bases left unmatched: 15.